These T cell receptor beta chains were read from a single sample in a study of metastatic and nonmetastatic thyroid tumors. TCRdb re-called the PCR reads through MiXCR. Of approximately 7,000 clones in the sample, about two fifths are singletons; the top ten hold 20% to 25%. The sequenced sample was tumor tissue. The receptor set was obtained from a female donor with papillary thyroid cancer or a benign thyroid nodule (not recorded which). Some clones in this sample may be carry-over from other donors' samples. Each CDR3 is given with its conserved first and last residue. D genes are given only for firm matches. For some rows the clone size is stated as once, few or many, or as a class when expanded; others skip it.

clone_size	d_call	v_call	j_call	cdr3_aa	cdr3_nt
-	-	TRBV4-2	TRBJ1-5	CASSQVSGNSNQPQHF	TGTGCCAGCAGCCAAGTTTCAGGAAATAGCAATCAGCCCCAGCATTTT
-	-	TRBV5-1	TRBJ2-7	CASSLSGDIPYEQYF	TGCGCCAGCAGCTTGTCTGGGGACATTCCCTACGAGCAGTACTTC
-	TRBD1	TRBV11-1	TRBJ2-7	CASSSRPGTVSGEQYF	TGTGCCAGCAGCTCGCGTCCCGGGACAGTTTCAGGCGAGCAGTACTTC
few	TRBD1	TRBV28	TRBJ2-2	CASISRDRGRSGELFF	TGTGCCAGCATTAGTCGGGACAGGGGTAGGAGCGGTGAGCTGTTTTTT
medium-sized	-	TRBV28	TRBJ1-4	CASSPPRGKLFF	TGTGCCAGCAGTCCTCCACGGGGAAAACTGTTTTTT
-	TRBD1	TRBV19	TRBJ2-2	CASSPGDRGRGGELFF	TGTGCCAGTAGTCCAGGAGACAGGGGGCGTGGCGGGGAGCTGTTTTTT
-	TRBD2	TRBV5-5	TRBJ2-7	CASSRTSGSYEQYF	TGTGCCAGCAGCCGGACTAGCGGGAGTTACGAGCAGTACTTC
few	TRBD1	TRBV11-2	TRBJ1-4	CASSSTGRRLFF	TGTGCCAGCAGCTCGACAGGGAGAAGACTGTTTTTT
few	-	TRBV2	TRBJ2-7	CASSFRQAGEQYF	TGTGCCAGCAGCTTTCGGCAGGCGGGGGAGCAGTACTTC
many	-	TRBV5-4	TRBJ1-1	CASGTQNTEAFF	TGTGCCAGCGGGACACAGAACACTGAAGCTTTCTTT
-	TRBD1	TRBV5-1	TRBJ2-7	CASSLGATGLYEQYF	TGCGCCAGCAGCTTGGGGGCGACAGGGTTGTACGAGCAGTACTTC
large	TRBD1	TRBV18	TRBJ2-7	CASSMDRSQFYEQYF	TGTGCCAGCTCAATGGACAGGTCACAATTTTACGAGCAGTACTTC
large	-	TRBV19	TRBJ1-3	CATRWRGAGNTIYF	TGTGCCACCCGCTGGAGGGGAGCTGGAAACACCATATATTTT
-	-	TRBV6-9	TRBJ1-1	CASSYGDRVDTEAFF	TGTGCCAGCAGTTATGGGGACCGGGTTGACACTGAAGCTTTCTTT
-	-	TRBV11-2	TRBJ1-4	CASSQGRGRGISNEKLFF	TGTGCCAGCAGCCAGGGCCGGGGGCGCGGGATATCTAATGAAAAACTGTTTTTT
-	-	TRBV19	TRBJ1-2	CASSILVSKGDGYTF	TGTGCCAGTAGTATATTGGTATCAAAGGGGGACGGCTACACCTTC
-	-	TRBV18	TRBJ2-2	CASSPPGQYVTGELFF	TGTGCCAGCTCACCACCGGGACAATACGTCACCGGGGAGCTGTTTTTT
once	-	TRBV20-1	TRBJ2-7	CSARIGSGPYEQYF	TGCAGTGCTAGAATCGGGAGCGGTCCCTACGAGCAGTACTTC
few	-	TRBV28	TRBJ2-1	CASSLSPPASHEQFF	TGTGCCAGCAGTTTATCCCCCCCAGCATCCCATGAGCAGTTCTTC
few	-	TRBV12-3/TRBV12-4	TRBJ2-7	CAAGEASGEQYF	TGTGCCGCCGGGGAGGCATCTGGGGAGCAGTACTTC
large	-	TRBV19	TRBJ1-1	CASSIGSAEAFF	TGTGCCAGTAGTATAGGTTCCGCTGAAGCTTTCTTT
-	-	TRBV14	TRBJ1-2	CASSQDRVRQSF	TGTGCCAGCAGCCAAGATAGGGTCCGCCAGTCCTTC
-	TRBD2	TRBV28	TRBJ2-1	CASSFSSGMGTSYNEQFF	TGTGCCAGCAGTTTCTCTAGCGGGATGGGAACCTCCTACAATGAGCAGTTCTTC
-	TRBD2	TRBV5-1	TRBJ2-7	CASSPTSGTRDEQYF	TGCGCCAGCAGCCCAACCTCCGGGACTAGAGACGAGCAGTACTTC
-	-	TRBV4-1	TRBJ2-2	CASIPGLWLGTGELFF	TGCGCCAGCATCCCCGGATTGTGGCTCGGCACCGGGGAGCTGTTTTTT
-	-	TRBV12-3/TRBV12-4	TRBJ2-7	CASSFLHYEQYF	TGTGCCAGCAGTTTCCTCCACTACGAGCAGTACTTC
few	TRBD2	TRBV6-1	TRBJ2-2	CASSDASGGQGGELFF	TGTGCCAGCAGTGACGCGTCGGGGGGGCAGGGCGGGGAGCTGTTTTTT
medium-sized	-	TRBV24-1	TRBJ2-7	CATSDPAEYEQYF	TGTGCCACCAGTGATCCAGCAGAGTACGAGCAGTACTTC
-	TRBD2	TRBV12-3/TRBV12-4	TRBJ2-1	CASSPLGGGEQFF	TGTGCCAGCAGTCCCCTTGGGGGAGGGGAGCAGTTCTTC
-	TRBD2	TRBV6-1	TRBJ2-2	CASRLAEITGELFF	TGTGCCAGCAGACTAGCGGAGATCACCGGGGAGCTGTTTTTT
-	-	TRBV5-1	TRBJ2-7	CASSRSFGRYEQYF	TGCGCCAGCAGCCGCAGTTTTGGTCGTTACGAGCAGTACTTC
medium-sized	-	TRBV6-1	TRBJ2-7	CASSWQSYGQYF	TGTGCCAGCAGCTGGCAGTCCTACGGGCAGTACTTC
-	-	TRBV5-6	TRBJ1-1	CASSLGLRTEAFF	TGTGCCAGCAGCTTGGGGCTACGGACTGAAGCTTTCTTT
few	TRBD2	TRBV12-3/TRBV12-4	TRBJ2-1	CASSATLAGHNNEQFF	TGTGCCAGCAGTGCCACACTAGCGGGACACAACAATGAGCAGTTCTTC
few	-	TRBV27	TRBJ2-7	CASMGQGAYEQYF	TGTGCCAGCATGGGCCAGGGAGCCTACGAGCAGTACTTC
large	-	TRBV20-1	TRBJ2-7	CSASARVEVGVYSYEQYF	TGCAGTGCTAGCGCTCGCGTAGAGGTCGGGGTCTACTCCTACGAGCAGTACTTC
few	TRBD2	TRBV5-6	TRBJ2-7	CASSFFTGGTYEQYF	TGTGCCAGCAGCTTCTTCACGGGAGGGACCTACGAGCAGTACTTC